This is a list of T cell receptor beta chains from one sample in a study of monozygotic twins with inflammatory bowel disease. TCRdb reprocessed the 5' RACE reads and stores each CDR3 protein as one record, lacking DNA. Its table records about 350,000 distinct CDR3 sequences. Sequencing used blood. The receptors here all came from a human donor with ulcerative colitis or Crohn's disease, or a healthy co-twin of an affected twin (not recorded which). Each CDR3 is given with its conserved first and last residue. Each record gives: V gene, J gene, CDR3 length, CDR3 protein.

>TRBV7-9|TRBJ2-5|12
CASSLGLETQYF
>TRBV29-1|TRBJ1-2|14
CSVEKTGGREGYTF
>TRBV19|TRBJ2-1|15
CASSIQGQGVNEQFF
>TRBV7-2|TRBJ2-5|15
CASSPSGSNEQTQYF
>TRBV20-1|TRBJ2-3|16
CSVGTSGALLTDTQYF
>TRBV20-1|TRBJ2-3|14
CSARRGTPTDTQYF
>TRBV28|TRBJ2-3|15
CASSLSGGHTDTQYF
>TRBV20-1|TRBJ1-1|14
CSARDWTGNTEAFF
>TRBV7-9|TRBJ2-2|16
CASTLTSGSNTGELFF
>TRBV4-3|TRBJ2-1|14
CASSQDMAVLVQFF
>TRBV7-2|TRBJ1-1|12
CASSNKRTEAFF
>TRBV7-9|TRBJ1-1|13
CASNRDQGVEAFF
>TRBV5-1|TRBJ2-5|15
CASSHDSPPLETQYF
>TRBV7-6|TRBJ2-1|14
CASSLAGDPSEQFF
>TRBV7-2|TRBJ2-1|15
CASSLDRGTYNEQFF
>TRBV11-1|TRBJ2-4|20
CASSLEDRLRGRDAKNIQYF
>TRBV4-1|TRBJ1-2|15
CASSQDRASNYGYTF
>TRBV29-1|TRBJ1-1|16
CSVIPILQGLNTEAFF
>TRBV4-1|TRBJ2-1|13
CASSQEGGREQFF
>TRBV5-1|TRBJ2-2|15
CASSLVPPTAGELFF
>TRBV9|TRBJ2-6|14
CASSRNSGANVLTF
>TRBV10-3|TRBJ1-2|14
CAIEAEGRMYGYTF
>TRBV5-5|TRBJ1-5|15
CASSLYTGSNQPQHF
>TRBV4-1|TRBJ2-3|18
CASSQAGVRKLHTDTQYF
>TRBV14|TRBJ1-2|16
CASSQRGRGGAGGYTF
>TRBV5-1|TRBJ1-6|15
CASSLDGQLNSPLHF
>TRBV11-3|TRBJ2-5|14
CASSLGESGETQYF
>TRBV7-2|TRBJ1-5|14
CASSFPTANQPQHF
>TRBV6-2/TRBV6-3|TRBJ1-2|14
CASIPKAGVYGYTF
>TRBV20-1|TRBJ1-1|13
CSAPITGGTEAFF
>TRBV4-1|TRBJ2-1|15
CASSQEAGQNNEQFF
>TRBV29-1|TRBJ2-7|12
CSGISPFYEQYF
>TRBV9|TRBJ2-2|14
CASSHRGWTGELFF
>TRBV5-1|TRBJ2-2|14
CASSPERKSGELFF
>TRBV6-5|TRBJ2-7|15
CASSYSGGEAYEQYF
>TRBV5-1|TRBJ2-7|14
CASSTEGQVYEQYF
>TRBV7-9|TRBJ1-2|15
CASSQGGGFNYGYTF
>TRBV7-8|TRBJ1-5|15
CASSSGTGVAQPQHF
>TRBV4-1|TRBJ2-2|14
CASSQVGGRGELFF
>TRBV27|TRBJ1-1|14
CASSTPQGITEAFF
>TRBV28|TRBJ2-7|13
CASSPNRGHEQYF
>TRBV5-1|TRBJ2-7|15
CASSRDRTPSYEQYF
>TRBV28|TRBJ1-3|15
CASSFWRTSGNTIYF
>TRBV18|TRBJ1-1|14
CASSPDPLNTEAFF
>TRBV7-2|TRBJ2-1|16
CASSPTGQSSYNEQFF
>TRBV3-1|TRBJ2-7|15
CASSQEDRADYEQYF
>TRBV12-3/TRBV12-4|TRBJ2-5|15
CASSWVYGRIETQYF
>TRBV11-2|TRBJ1-4|15
CASSLDGTIVEKLFF
>TRBV12-3/TRBV12-4|TRBJ1-5|16
CASCKKVGTGDQPQHF
>TRBV28|TRBJ2-1|15
CASRGTGGSYNEQFF
>TRBV20-1|TRBJ1-1|14
CSARDRLKNTEAFF
>TRBV11-2|TRBJ2-5|14
CASSPWERQETQYF
>TRBV20-1|TRBJ2-5|16
CSARPVLAATQETQYF
>TRBV5-1|TRBJ2-7|16
CASSTVTGALSYEQYF
>TRBV4-1|TRBJ2-1|14
CASSQRLEGHEQFF
>TRBV5-4|TRBJ2-3|15
CASSLGPGQGVGQYF
>TRBV2|TRBJ2-1|16
CASSPVGSHTPVEQFF
>TRBV5-1|TRBJ2-3|13
CASSFSSADTQYF
>TRBV19|TRBJ1-5|18
CASSPGTGTVVVNQPQHF
>TRBV30|TRBJ1-2|16
CAWSRLRDRTNYGYTF